Listed below are T cell receptor beta chains from one sample, sequenced in a study of blood T cell repertoires in COVID-19. The data were produced by immunoSEQ multiplex PCR, yet TCRdb's version contains in-frame clones alone and is incomplete. The sample gives over 200,000 clones, around 80% of which show up once; roughly 8.8% is in the top ten. The sample consisted of peripheral blood. Source of these receptors: a man in his forties or fifties with active or convalescent COVID-19. Each CDR3 is given without its conserved first and last residue.

TRBV24-1	TRBJ2-7	ATSDPGGGSYEQY
TRBV5-5	TRBJ1-2	ASSERGQYGYT
TRBV10-3	TRBJ2-1	AIRGDYSYNEQF
TRBV3-1/TRBV3-2	TRBJ2-7	ASSRGLNYEQY
TRBV18	TRBJ1-5	ASSPGEVNQPQH
TRBV10-3	TRBJ2-1	ASTGGNSYNEQF
TRBV9	TRBJ2-3	ASSVALGRGRDTQY
TRBV30	TRBJ2-3	ACSGLTDTQY
TRBV6-5	TRBJ2-5	ASSPRGLGETQY
TRBV5-4	TRBJ1-3	ASSHGGGNTIY
TRBV7-6	TRBJ2-2	ASSLAAAGTGELF
TRBV27	TRBJ2-1	ATFEGLQGYGEQF
TRBV5-1	TRBJ1-5	ASSLSTGENQPQH
TRBV10-2	TRBJ1-5	ASSESEEHQPQH
TRBV5-4	TRBJ2-3	ASSLFGGLTDTQY
TRBV5-8	TRBJ1-3	ASSKGTLSFSSGNTIY
TRBV20-1	TRBJ1-5	SASEEVLAYQPQH
TRBV5-4	TRBJ1-2	ASSVELGGFHT
TRBV7-6	TRBJ1-3	ASSPSGSNSGNTIY
TRBV14	TRBJ1-1	ASSQLSGTGSNTEAF
TRBV6-5	TRBJ1-2	ASRDGIWQGAGYT
TRBV7-8	TRBJ2-3	ASSLDSSDTQY
TRBV7-2	TRBJ2-5	ASSSTGGIQETQY
TRBV29-1	TRBJ2-1	SVDLRLGGDNEQF
TRBV14	TRBJ2-3	ASSQYRGPTDTQY
TRBV4-2	TRBJ2-1	ASSQDDRGKDEQF
TRBV7-9	TRBJ1-4	ASSLGQGVNEKLF
TRBV30	TRBJ1-1	AWSSGGNTEAF
TRBV5-6	TRBJ2-4	ASSLGQGARNIQY
TRBV5-1	TRBJ1-1	ASSLSTGETEAF
TRBV6-5	TRBJ1-5	ASTPLRESNQPQH
TRBV12-3/TRBV12-4	TRBJ2-7	ASSLLGAGEQY
TRBV9	TRBJ1-4	ASSSGVGEKLF
TRBV9	TRBJ1-1	ASSPQGQGTTEAF
TRBV27	TRBJ2-2	ASLGSGQGVTGELF
TRBV14	TRBJ1-6	ASSNSGTGYNSPLH
TRBV30	TRBJ1-6	AWSVDRGAGSPLH